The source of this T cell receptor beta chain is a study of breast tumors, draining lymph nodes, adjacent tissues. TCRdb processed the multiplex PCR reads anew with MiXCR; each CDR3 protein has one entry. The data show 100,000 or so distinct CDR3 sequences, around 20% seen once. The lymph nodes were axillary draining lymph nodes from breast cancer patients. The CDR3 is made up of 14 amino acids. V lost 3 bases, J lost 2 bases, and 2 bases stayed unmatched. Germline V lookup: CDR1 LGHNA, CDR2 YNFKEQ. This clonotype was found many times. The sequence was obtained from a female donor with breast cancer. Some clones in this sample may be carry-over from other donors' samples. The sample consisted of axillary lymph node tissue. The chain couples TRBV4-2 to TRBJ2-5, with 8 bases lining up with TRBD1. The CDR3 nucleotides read TGTGCCAGCAGCCAGCGGGACAGGCAAGAGACCCAGTACTTC. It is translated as CASSQRDRQETQYF.